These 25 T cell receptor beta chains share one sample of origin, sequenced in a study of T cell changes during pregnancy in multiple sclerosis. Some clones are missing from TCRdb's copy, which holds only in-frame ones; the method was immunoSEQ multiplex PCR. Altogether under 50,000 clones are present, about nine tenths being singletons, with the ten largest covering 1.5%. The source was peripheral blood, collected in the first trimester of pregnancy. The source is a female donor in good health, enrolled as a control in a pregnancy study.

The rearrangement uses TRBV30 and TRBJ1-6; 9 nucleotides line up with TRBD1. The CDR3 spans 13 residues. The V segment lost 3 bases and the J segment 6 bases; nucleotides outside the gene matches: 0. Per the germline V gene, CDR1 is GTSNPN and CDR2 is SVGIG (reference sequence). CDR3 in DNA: TGTGCCTGGAGGGACAGGGGTAATTCACCCCTCCACTTT. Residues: CAWRDRGNSPLHF.

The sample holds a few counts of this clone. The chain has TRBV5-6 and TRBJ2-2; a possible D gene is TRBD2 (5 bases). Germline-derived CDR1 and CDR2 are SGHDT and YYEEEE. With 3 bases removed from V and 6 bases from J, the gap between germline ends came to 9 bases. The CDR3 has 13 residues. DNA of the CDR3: TGTGCCAGCAGCTGGACTTTGGCCGGGGAGCTGTTTTTT. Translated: CASSWTLAGELFF. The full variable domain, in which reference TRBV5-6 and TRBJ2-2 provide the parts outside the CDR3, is DAGVTQSPTHLIKTRGQQVTLRCSPKSGHDTVSWYQQALGQGPQFIFQYYEEEERQRGNFPDRFSGHQFPNYSSELNVNALLLGDSALYLCASSWTLAGELFFGEGSRLTVL.

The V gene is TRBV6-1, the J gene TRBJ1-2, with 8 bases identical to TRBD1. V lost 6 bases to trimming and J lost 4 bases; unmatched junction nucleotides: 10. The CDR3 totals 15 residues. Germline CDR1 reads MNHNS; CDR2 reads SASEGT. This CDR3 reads CASSRNQGAGYGYTF. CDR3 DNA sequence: TGTGCCAGCAGCCGGAACCAGGGGGCTGGCTATGGCTACACCTTC.

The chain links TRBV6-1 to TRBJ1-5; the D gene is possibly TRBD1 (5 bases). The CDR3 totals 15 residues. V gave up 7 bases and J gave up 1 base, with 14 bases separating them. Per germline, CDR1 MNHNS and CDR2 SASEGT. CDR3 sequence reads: CASNPIQGSNQPQHF. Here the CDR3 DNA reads TGTGCCAGCAACCCCATTCAGGGAAGCAATCAGCCCCAGCATTTT.

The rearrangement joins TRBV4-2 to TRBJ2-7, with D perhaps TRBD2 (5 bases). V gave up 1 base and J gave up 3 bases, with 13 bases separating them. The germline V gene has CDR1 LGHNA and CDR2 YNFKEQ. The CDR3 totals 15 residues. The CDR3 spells CASSQGASRLYEQYF. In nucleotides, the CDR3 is TGTGCCAGCAGCCAAGGTGCTAGCAGGCTCTACGAGCAGTACTTC.

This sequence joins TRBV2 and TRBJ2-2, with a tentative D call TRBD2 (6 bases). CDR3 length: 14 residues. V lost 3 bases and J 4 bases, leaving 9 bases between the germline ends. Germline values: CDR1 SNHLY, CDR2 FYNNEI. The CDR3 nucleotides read TGTGCCAGCAGTGAGTCAGCGGGCACCGGGGAGCTGTTTTTT. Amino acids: CASSESAGTGELFF.

The CDR3 DNA reads TGTGCCAGCAGCGAAGGCGGGGGGGGAGGAGGCTACACCTTC. Translating gives CASSEGGGGGGYTF. V and J are TRBV5-6 and TRBJ1-2, with a weak D call TRBD1 (5 bases). The V and J ends lost 4 bases and 8 bases respectively, with 18 bases between them. Germline lookup yields CDR1 SGHDT and CDR2 YYEEEE. The CDR3 extends over 14 amino acids.

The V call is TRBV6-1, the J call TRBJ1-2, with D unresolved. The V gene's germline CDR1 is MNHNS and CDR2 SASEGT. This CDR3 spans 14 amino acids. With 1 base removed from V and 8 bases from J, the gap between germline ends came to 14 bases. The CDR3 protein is CASSEDRGVLGYTF. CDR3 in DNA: TGTGCCAGCAGTGAAGATCGGGGAGTTTTGGGCTACACCTTC.

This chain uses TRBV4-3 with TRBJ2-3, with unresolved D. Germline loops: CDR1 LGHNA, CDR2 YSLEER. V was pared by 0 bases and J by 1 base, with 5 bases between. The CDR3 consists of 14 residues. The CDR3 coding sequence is TGCGCCAGCAGCCAAGATATTGGCACAGATACGCAGTATTTT. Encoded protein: CASSQDIGTDTQYF.

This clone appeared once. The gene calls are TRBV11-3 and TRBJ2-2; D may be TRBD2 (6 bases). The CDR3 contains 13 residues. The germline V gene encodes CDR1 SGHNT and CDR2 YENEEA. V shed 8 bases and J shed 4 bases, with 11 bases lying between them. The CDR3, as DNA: TGTGCCAGCGCTAGCGACGGCACCGGGGAGCTGTTTTTT. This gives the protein CASASDGTGELFF.

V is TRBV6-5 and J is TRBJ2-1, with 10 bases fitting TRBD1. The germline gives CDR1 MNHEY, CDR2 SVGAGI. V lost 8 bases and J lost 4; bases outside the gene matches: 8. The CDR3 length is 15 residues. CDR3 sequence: CASGGGTGEYNEQFF. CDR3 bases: TGTGCCAGCGGGGGGGGGACAGGGGAATACAATGAGCAGTTCTTC.

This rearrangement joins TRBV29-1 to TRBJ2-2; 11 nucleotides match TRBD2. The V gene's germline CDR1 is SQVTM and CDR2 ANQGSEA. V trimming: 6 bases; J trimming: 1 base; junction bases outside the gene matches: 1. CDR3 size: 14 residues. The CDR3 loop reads CSVGTSGNTGELFF. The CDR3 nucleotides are TGCAGCGTGGGGACTAGCGGGAACACCGGGGAGCTGTTTTTT.

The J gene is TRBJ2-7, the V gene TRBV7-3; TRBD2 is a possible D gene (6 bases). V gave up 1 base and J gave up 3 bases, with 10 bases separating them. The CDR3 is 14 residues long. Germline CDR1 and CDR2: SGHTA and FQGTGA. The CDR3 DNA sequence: TGTGCCAGCAGCTTAATGGGGGGTAGCTACGAGCAGTACTTC. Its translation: CASSLMGGSYEQYF.

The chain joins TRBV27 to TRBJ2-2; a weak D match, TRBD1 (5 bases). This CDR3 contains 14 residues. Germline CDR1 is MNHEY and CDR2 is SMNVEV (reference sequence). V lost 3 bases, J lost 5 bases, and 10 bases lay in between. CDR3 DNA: TGTGCCAGCAGTTTCGCGACAGAGACCGGGGAGCTGTTTTTT. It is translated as CASSFATETGELFF.

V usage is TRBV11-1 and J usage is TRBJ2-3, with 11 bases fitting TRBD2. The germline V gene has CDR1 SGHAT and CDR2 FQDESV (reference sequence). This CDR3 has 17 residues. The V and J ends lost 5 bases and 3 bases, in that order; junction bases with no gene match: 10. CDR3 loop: CASSLRVAGGPTDTQYF. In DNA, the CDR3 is TGTGCCAGCAGCCTTCGAGTAGCGGGAGGGCCGACAGATACGCAGTATTTT.

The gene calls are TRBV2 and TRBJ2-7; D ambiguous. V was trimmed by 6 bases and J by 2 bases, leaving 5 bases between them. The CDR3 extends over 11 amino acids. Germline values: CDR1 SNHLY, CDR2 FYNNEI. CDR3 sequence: CASRTTYEQYF. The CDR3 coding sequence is TGTGCCAGCAGGACAACCTACGAGCAGTACTTC.

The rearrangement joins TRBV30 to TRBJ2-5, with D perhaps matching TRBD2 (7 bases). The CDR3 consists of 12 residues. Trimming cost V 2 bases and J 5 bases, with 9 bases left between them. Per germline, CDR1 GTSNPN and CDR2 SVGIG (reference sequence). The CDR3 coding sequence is TGTGCCTGGAGTAGGGGGGGGGAGACCCAGTACTTC. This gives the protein CAWSRGGETQYF.

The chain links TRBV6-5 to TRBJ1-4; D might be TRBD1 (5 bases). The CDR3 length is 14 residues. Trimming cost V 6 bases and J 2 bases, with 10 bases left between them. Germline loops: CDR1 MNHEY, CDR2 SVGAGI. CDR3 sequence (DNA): TGTGCCAGCAGCCCGACAGTTACTAATGAAAAACTGTTTTTT. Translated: CASSPTVTNEKLFF.

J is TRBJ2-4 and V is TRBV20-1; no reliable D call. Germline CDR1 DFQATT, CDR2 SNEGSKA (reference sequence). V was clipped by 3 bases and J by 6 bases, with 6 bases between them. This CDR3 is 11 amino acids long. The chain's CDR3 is CSARVGNIQYF. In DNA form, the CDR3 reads TGCAGTGCTAGGGTCGGAAACATTCAGTACTTC.

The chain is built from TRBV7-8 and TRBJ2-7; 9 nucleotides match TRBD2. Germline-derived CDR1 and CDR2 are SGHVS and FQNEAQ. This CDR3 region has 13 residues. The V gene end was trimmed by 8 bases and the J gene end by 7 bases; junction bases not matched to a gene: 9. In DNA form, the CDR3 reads TGTGCCAGCCGCGGGAGGGGTCTGGGAGAGCAGTACTTC. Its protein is CASRGRGLGEQYF.

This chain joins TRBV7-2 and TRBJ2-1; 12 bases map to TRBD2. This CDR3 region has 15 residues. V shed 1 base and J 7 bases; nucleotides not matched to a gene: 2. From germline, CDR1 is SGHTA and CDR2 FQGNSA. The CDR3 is CASSLVTSGRNEQFF. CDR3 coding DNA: TGTGCCAGCAGCTTAGTAACTAGCGGGAGGAATGAGCAGTTCTTC.

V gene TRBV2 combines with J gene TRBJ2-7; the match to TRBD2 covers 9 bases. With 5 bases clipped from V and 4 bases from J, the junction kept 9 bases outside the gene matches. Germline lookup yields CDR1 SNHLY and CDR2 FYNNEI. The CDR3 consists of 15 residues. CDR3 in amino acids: CASSPAGGMGYEQYF. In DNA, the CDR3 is TGTGCCAGCAGTCCAGCGGGGGGCATGGGTTACGAGCAGTACTTC.

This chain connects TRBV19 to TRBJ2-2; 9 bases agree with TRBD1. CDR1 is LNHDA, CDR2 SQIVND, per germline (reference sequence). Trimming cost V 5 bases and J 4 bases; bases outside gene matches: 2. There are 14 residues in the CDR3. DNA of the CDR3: TGTGCCAGTAGTCGACAGGGGGGCACCGGGGAGCTGTTTTTT. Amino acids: CASSRQGGTGELFF.

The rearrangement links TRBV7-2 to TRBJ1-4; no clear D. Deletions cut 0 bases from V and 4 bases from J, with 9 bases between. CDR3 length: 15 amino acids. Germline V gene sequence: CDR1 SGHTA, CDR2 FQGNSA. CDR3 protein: CASSLAGGDNEKLFF. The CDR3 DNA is TGTGCCAGCAGCTTAGCGGGTGGAGATAATGAAAAACTGTTTTTT.

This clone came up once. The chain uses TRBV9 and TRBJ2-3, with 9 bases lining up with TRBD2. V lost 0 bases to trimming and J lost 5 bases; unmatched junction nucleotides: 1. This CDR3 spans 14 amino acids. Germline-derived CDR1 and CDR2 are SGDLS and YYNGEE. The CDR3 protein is CASSVGTSEDTQYF. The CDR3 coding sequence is TGTGCCAGCAGCGTAGGGACTAGCGAAGATACGCAGTATTTT.